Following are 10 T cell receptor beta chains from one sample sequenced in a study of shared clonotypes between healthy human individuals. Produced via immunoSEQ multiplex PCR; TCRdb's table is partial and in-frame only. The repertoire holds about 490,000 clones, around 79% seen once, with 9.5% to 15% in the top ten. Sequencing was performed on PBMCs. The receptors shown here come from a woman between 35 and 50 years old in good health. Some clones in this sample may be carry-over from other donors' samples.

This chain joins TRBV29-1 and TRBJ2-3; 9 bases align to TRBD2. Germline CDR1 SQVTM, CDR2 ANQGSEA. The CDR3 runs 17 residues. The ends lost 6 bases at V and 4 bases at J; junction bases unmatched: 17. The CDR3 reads CSVQRNRGRGAPDTQYF. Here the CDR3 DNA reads TGCAGCGTCCAAAGGAATCGCGGGAGGGGGGCCCCAGATACGCAGTATTTT.

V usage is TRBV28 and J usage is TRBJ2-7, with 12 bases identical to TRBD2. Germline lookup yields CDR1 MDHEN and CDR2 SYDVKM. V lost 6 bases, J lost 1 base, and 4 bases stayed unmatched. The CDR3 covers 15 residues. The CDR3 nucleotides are TGTGCCAGCAGAAAAACTAGCGGGAGGTCCTACGAGCAGTACTTC. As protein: CASRKTSGRSYEQYF.

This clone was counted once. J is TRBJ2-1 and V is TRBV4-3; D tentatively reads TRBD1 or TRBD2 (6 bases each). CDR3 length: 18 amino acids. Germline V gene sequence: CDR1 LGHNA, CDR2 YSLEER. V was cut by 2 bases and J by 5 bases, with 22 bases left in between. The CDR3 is CASSQKGVADTYNNEQFF. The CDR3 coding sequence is TGCGCCAGCAGCCAAAAGGGGGTAGCGGATACCTATAACAATGAGCAGTTCTTC.

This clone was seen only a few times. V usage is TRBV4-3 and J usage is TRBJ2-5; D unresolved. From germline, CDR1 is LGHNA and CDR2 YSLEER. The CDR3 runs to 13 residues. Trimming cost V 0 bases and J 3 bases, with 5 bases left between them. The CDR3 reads CASSQDRKETQYF. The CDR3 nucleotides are TGCGCCAGCAGCCAAGACCGGAAAGAGACCCAGTACTTC.

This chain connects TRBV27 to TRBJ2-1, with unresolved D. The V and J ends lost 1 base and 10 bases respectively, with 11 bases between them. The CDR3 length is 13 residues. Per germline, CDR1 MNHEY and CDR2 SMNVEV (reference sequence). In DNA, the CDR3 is TGTGCCAGCAGTTTATTAGTGGCCGACGAGCAGTTCTTC. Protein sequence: CASSLLVADEQFF.

The CDR3 nucleotides are TGTGCCAGCAGCGCGACAGGGCGGGCCACCGGGGAGCTGTTTTTT. Translated, it gives CASSATGRATGELFF. The rearrangement links TRBV5-4 to TRBJ2-2, with 7 bases that match TRBD1. Losses at the gene ends were 4 bases for V and 4 bases for J; bases not matched to a gene: 7. Germline CDR1 and CDR2: SGHNT and YYREEE (reference sequence). The CDR3 contains 15 residues. The entire variable domain, with the rest obtained from reference TRBV5-4 and TRBJ2-2, is as follows: ETGVTQSPTHLIKTRGQQVTLRCSSQSGHNTVSWYQQALGQGPQFIFQYYREEENGRGNFPPRFSGLQFPNYSSELNVNALELDDSALYLCASSATGRATGELFFGEGSRLTVL.

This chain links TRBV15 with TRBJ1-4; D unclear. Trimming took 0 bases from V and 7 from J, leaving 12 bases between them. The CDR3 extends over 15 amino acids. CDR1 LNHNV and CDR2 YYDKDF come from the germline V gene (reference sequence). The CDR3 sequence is CATSRDLAEGEKLFF. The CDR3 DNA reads TGTGCCACCAGCAGAGATCTGGCAGAAGGTGAAAAACTGTTTTTT.

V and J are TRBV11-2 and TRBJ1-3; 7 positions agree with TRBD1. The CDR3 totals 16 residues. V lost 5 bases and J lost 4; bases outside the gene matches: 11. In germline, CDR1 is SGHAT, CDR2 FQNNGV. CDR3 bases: TGTGCCAGCAGCCCGCGACAGGGTTCGGCCGGAAACACCATATATTTT. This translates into CASSPRQGSAGNTIYF.

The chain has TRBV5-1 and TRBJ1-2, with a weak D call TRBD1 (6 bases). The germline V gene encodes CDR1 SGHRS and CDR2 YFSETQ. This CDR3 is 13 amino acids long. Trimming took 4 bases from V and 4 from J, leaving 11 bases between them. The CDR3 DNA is TGCGCCAGCAGCCCTGACAGGCCCTATGGCTACACCTTC. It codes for CASSPDRPYGYTF.

CDR3 nucleotides: TGTGCCAGCAGTTCCGGGACTAGCGGGAGCAGGTACAATGAGCAGTTCTTC. The encoded protein is CASSSGTSGSRYNEQFF. The chain combines TRBV27 with TRBJ2-1, with TRBD2 matching over 14 bases. Germline assignment: CDR1 MNHEY and CDR2 SMNVEV (reference sequence). CDR3 size: 17 residues. The ends lost 4 bases at V and 4 bases at J; junction bases unmatched: 6.